Listed here are 14 T cell receptor beta chains from one sample, sequenced in a study of monozygotic twins with inflammatory bowel disease. From its re-call of the 5' RACE reads, TCRdb lists each CDR3 protein once, without DNA. The sample table includes about 380,000 distinct CDR3 sequences. The sequenced material came from blood. The receptors were gathered from a human donor with ulcerative colitis or Crohn's disease, or a healthy co-twin of an affected twin (not recorded which).

The J gene is TRBJ1-2, the V gene TRBV6-5. Germline CDR1 MNHEY, CDR2 SVGAGI. The CDR3 has 13 residues. CDR3 protein: CASRSQARSGYTF.

The chain carries TRBV5-1 and TRBJ2-2; the D call from TCRdb, TRBD1, cannot be confirmed without DNA. CDR3 size: 14 residues. Germline CDR1 SGHRS, CDR2 YFSETQ. The chain's CDR3 is CASSLRVESGELFF.

This chain connects TRBV18 to TRBJ1-2; as DNA is missing, the TRBD1 call by TCRdb cannot be tested. The CDR3 length is 14 residues. Germline V gene sequence: CDR1 KGHSH, CDR2 LQKENI. The CDR3 spells CASSPQKGGNGYTF. Full variable domain (outside the CDR3, taken from reference TRBV18 and TRBJ1-2): NAGVMQNPRHLVRRRGQEARLRCSPMKGHSHVYWYRQLPEEGLKFMVYLQKENIIDESGMPKERFSAEFPKEGPSILRIQQVVRGDSAAYFCASSPQKGGNGYTFGSGTRLTVV.

V usage is TRBV5-4 and J usage is TRBJ2-6; the D call of TRBD2 rests on TCRdb alone, since no DNA is present to check it. Germline CDR1 and CDR2: SGHNT and YYREEE (reference sequence). The CDR3 has 16 residues. The CDR3 protein is CASNFGRESGANVLTF. Supplemented by reference TRBV5-4 and TRBJ2-6, the full variable domain reads ETGVTQSPTHLIKTRGQQVTLRCSSQSGHNTVSWYQQALGQGPQFIFQYYREEENGRGNFPPRFSGLQFPNYSSELNVNALELDDSALYLCASNFGRESGANVLTFGAGSRLTVL.

V gene TRBV11-2 combines with J gene TRBJ2-1; TCRdb's D call of TRBD2 is untestable without DNA. Germline CDR1 SGHAT, CDR2 FQNNGV. CDR3 size: 14 residues. The CDR3 loop reads CASSLMARSGVEFF.

The CDR3 is CASNWGDTEAFF. The rearrangement links TRBV12-3 or TRBV12-4 to TRBJ1-1. CDR3 length: 12 amino acids.

The V and J genes are TRBV7-3 and TRBJ1-1; TCRdb indicates TRBD1, and absent DNA this call remains unverified. Germline CDR1 SGHTA, CDR2 FQGTGA. The CDR3 length is 17 residues. The CDR3 sequence is CASSLTGQGARNTEAFF.

The gene calls are TRBV5-1 and TRBJ1-2. Germline CDR1 reads SGHRS; CDR2 reads YFSETQ. The CDR3 has 14 amino acids. CDR3: CASSLGGDDYGYTF.

The rearrangement links TRBV7-2 to TRBJ2-7; the D call of TRBD1 rests on TCRdb alone, since no DNA is present to check it. From germline, CDR1 is SGHTA and CDR2 FQGNSA. This CDR3 is 15 amino acids long. The CDR3 sequence is CASSYRTGDSYEQYF.

The chain uses TRBV4-2 and TRBJ1-6. CDR3 size: 13 residues. In germline, CDR1 is LGHNA, CDR2 YNFKEQ. CDR3 sequence: CASSEEGNSPLHF.

The chain joins TRBV27 to TRBJ2-7; TCRdb's D gene call, TRBD2, goes unchecked for lack of DNA. CDR1 MNHEY and CDR2 SMNVEV come from the germline V gene (reference sequence). The CDR3 length is 15 residues. The chain's CDR3 is CASSLSGLAPYEQYF.

The chain combines TRBV5-4 with TRBJ2-6. CDR1 and CDR2 from the germline V gene are SGHNT and YYREEE (reference sequence). This CDR3 is 15 amino acids long. Here the CDR3 reads CASSLLLSGANVLTF.

The chain links TRBV6-2 or TRBV6-3 to TRBJ2-1; as DNA is missing, the TRBD1 call by TCRdb cannot be tested. This CDR3 is built from 13 residues. Germline V gene lookup returns CDR1 MNHEY and CDR2 SVGEGT. CDR3 loop: CASSRIRGHEQFF.

V gene TRBV24-1 combines with J gene TRBJ2-7. Germline V gene lookup returns CDR1 KGHDR and CDR2 SFDVKD. The CDR3 consists of 13 residues. CDR3 residues: CATIHKVSYEQYF.